Here is one TCR beta chain with its context. This receptor's antigen is unknown. Base quality data are lacking; no much larger clone is found one base away. This record belongs to a study of primary melanoma T cells and metastatic recurrence (dated by TCRdb to 2018 to 2021). For context, the study as a whole: The cohort consisted of some 210 primary melanomas of stage T2 to T4, each more than 1 mm thick. The sequencing-derived T-cell fraction was compared with histopathological grading of tumor-infiltrating lymphocytes. The T-cell fraction measured by TCR beta sequencing was weighed against progression-free survival, the clinical outcome chosen for the comparison. The study examined whether T-cell fraction and T-cell repertoire clonality in primary melanoma tumors predicted patient outcome.

Based on the germline V gene, the CDR1 and CDR2 sequences are MNHGY and SAAAGT. V is trimmed back by 5 bases and J by 7 bases, and the junction contains 13 bases that no gene match accounts for. The CDR3 runs 16 residues from the cysteine to the phenylalanine. CDR3 DNA is the only sequence kept; it has 48 bases, read in frame from the first base. Study-wide conclusions, independent of this receptor: Protection appeared to be conferred by a T-cell fraction above 20% regardless of ulceration status, mitotic rate or nodal disease. Progression-free survival was reportedly predicted by the tumor T-cell fraction independently of thickness, ulceration, mitotic rate and age. Compared with adding any other histopathological variable to tumor thickness, adding T-cell fraction reportedly produced a bigger improvement in progression-free survival prediction. The authors presented an effective T-cell-mediated antitumor response in primary melanoma only as a suggestion and not as a demonstrated mechanism.

Patients had primary melanoma that had been surgically resected and was considered potentially curable but at risk of metastatic recurrence. The library relied on the immunoSEQ multiplex PCR assay. High-throughput sequencing of the T-cell receptor beta chain was performed on primary melanoma tumor tissue. For the original study's pipeline: Repertoire analyses included TCRB CDR3 sharing between samples and the distribution of insertions and deletions. The predictive value of the T-cell fraction was ranked against histopathological variables by a gradient-boosted model. The table was pulled from immuneACCESS by TCRdb, which kept in-frame rearrangements only. Such tables lose some clones; where checked, under half of the loss comes from unresolved V genes, and the rest has no known cause. The V and J calls and clone size were taken over from that table, and D and trimming were inferred from the DNA. For this sample there are 1,100 or so clones; around 72% appear just once. About 13% of the sample goes to the ten largest clones.

The source is a human donor with melanoma. Sequenced: melanoma tumor tissue. The chain is made from TRBV6-8 and TRBJ2-2, and TRBD2 aligns with 7 junction nucleotides. The nucleotide sequence is given as TGTGCCAGCAGTGCTCCGGGAGGACGCCTGGGCGGGGAGCTGTTTTTT. It encodes CASSAPGGRLGGELFF.